The 24 T cell receptor beta chains in this list originate from one sample, sequenced in a study of OX40 agonist ivuxolimab in advanced cancers. Library construction relied on the immunoSEQ multiplex PCR assay. TCRdb's version of the immuneACCESS table is confined to in-frame rearrangements and falls short of the full clone set. An unresolved V gene accounts for under half of the shortfall where checked; the remainder is of unknown origin. The table for this sample lists 50,000 to 55,000 clones; more than 70% of them were counted only once. The ten largest account for roughly 1.5% of the sample. The sample was CD4+ or CD8+ T cells sorted from blood, taken in a trial of the OX40 agonist ivuxolimab. These receptors were collected from an adult with an advanced solid tumor such as melanoma, head and neck, liver or kidney cancer.

In regard to this clone: The sample has other DNA sequences that encode this CDR3 too. V and J are TRBV5-4 and TRBJ2-1; D could derive from TRBD1 or TRBD2 (7 bases each). Germline lookup yields CDR1 SGHNT and CDR2 YYREEE (reference sequence). The ends were cut back, 1 base at V and 9 bases at J, with 23 bases in the middle. The CDR3 contains 17 residues. This CDR3 is CASSLLAGGGRDGEQFF. CDR3 nucleotide sequence: TGTGCCAGCAGCTTGCTGGCAGGGGGGGGAAGGGACGGTGAGCAGTTCTTC.

By share of the sample, this clone is medium-sized (0.01 to 0.1%). J is TRBJ1-3 and V is TRBV6-1; 7 bases line up with TRBD1. The ends lost 4 bases at V and 2 bases at J; junction bases unmatched: 2. Germline V gene data show CDR1 as MNHNS and CDR2 as SASEGT. CDR3 length: 14 residues. The CDR3 DNA reads TGTGCCAGCAGTGTAGGGACAGCTGGAAACACCATATATTTT. Its translation: CASSVGTAGNTIYF.

The chain employs TRBV29-1 and TRBJ1-1; TRBD1 matches 8 bases. V lost 6 bases and J lost 3; bases outside the gene matches: 6. This CDR3 has 13 residues. In germline, CDR1 is SQVTM, CDR2 ANQGSEA. The CDR3 DNA is TGCAGCGTCCGGACAGGGTTTGACACTGAAGCTTTCTTT. Translation gives CSVRTGFDTEAFF.

The chain uses TRBV11-2 and TRBJ1-3, with 7 bases identical to TRBD1. V dropped 3 bases and J dropped 0; count of bases not matched to a gene: 2. The CDR3 runs 15 residues. Germline CDR1 reads SGHAT; CDR2 reads FQNNGV. The CDR3 sequence: CASSFGTASGNTIYF. The CDR3 region has the DNA TGTGCCAGCAGCTTCGGGACAGCCTCTGGAAACACCATATATTTT.

The V and J genes are TRBV4-2 and TRBJ2-3, with 8 nucleotides matching TRBD1. Germline-derived CDR1 and CDR2 are LGHNA and YNFKEQ. This CDR3 comprises 17 residues. V trimming: 0 bases; J trimming: 9 bases; junction bases outside the gene matches: 14. For the CDR3, the DNA is TGTGCCAGCAGCCAAGATAGGCAGGGGGCCGGAAGAGGGACGCAGTATTTT. Amino acid sequence: CASSQDRQGAGRGTQYF.

The rearrangement links TRBV10-2 to TRBJ2-3, with D possibly being TRBD1 or TRBD2 (6 bases each). The CDR3 spans 14 residues. The V gene's germline CDR1 is WSHSY and CDR2 SAAADI. The V and J ends lost 10 bases and 6 bases respectively, with 20 bases between them. The CDR3: CATSRGLGGDTQYF. The CDR3 DNA follows: TGCGCCACCTCTCGGGGGTTAGGGGGTGATACGCAGTATTTT.

V is TRBV6-6 and J is TRBJ2-2; a weak D match, TRBD2 (6 bases). Trimming took 6 bases from V and 6 from J, leaving 14 bases between them. CDR3 length: 14 residues. Germline assignment: CDR1 MNHNY and CDR2 SVGAGI (reference sequence). The CDR3, as DNA: TGTGCCAGCAGGAAGGAGAGGGAGGCCGGGGAGCTGTTTTTT. This encodes CASRKEREAGELFF.

The rearrangement links TRBV5-4 to TRBJ2-5; 10 bases agree with TRBD2. V gave up 4 bases and J gave up 5 bases; unmatched junction bases: 8. The germline V gene encodes CDR1 SGHNT and CDR2 YYREEE (reference sequence). The CDR3 has 15 amino acids. Written as DNA, the CDR3 is TGTGCCAGCAGCCGCGGGACTAGCGCCTCTGAGACCCAGTACTTC. This gives the protein CASSRGTSASETQYF.

This clone was seen more than once but under ten times. The genes are TRBV6-1 and TRBJ2-1; D might be TRBD1 (6 bases). This CDR3 spans 14 amino acids. Trimming removed 8 bases at V and 8 bases at J, with 19 bases between. Germline-derived CDR1 and CDR2 are MNHNS and SASEGT. The CDR3 sequence: CASQGQMTGHEQFF. The DNA of the CDR3 is TGTGCCAGCCAAGGACAGATGACGGGACATGAGCAGTTCTTC.

V gene TRBV5-1 combines with J gene TRBJ2-7; D gene unclear. CDR3 length equals 13 residues. Between the trimmed V and J ends, which lost 4 bases and 6 bases, there was a span of 14 bases. Germline CDR1 SGHRS, CDR2 YFSETQ. The CDR3 sequence is CASSTGPGREQYF. The CDR3 nucleotides are TGCGCCAGCAGCACGGGCCCCGGGCGCGAGCAGTACTTC.

The rearrangement joins TRBV28 to TRBJ2-7; a possible D gene is TRBD2 (6 bases). V lost 2 bases and J 9 bases, leaving 11 bases between the germline ends. The CDR3 sequence is 12 residues long. Germline V gene lookup returns CDR1 MDHEN and CDR2 SYDVKM. The CDR3 is CASSLQLSGQYF. CDR3 DNA sequence: TGTGCCAGCAGTTTACAGCTTAGCGGGCAGTACTTC. Using reference TRBV28 and TRBJ2-7 for the parts outside the CDR3, the full variable domain is DVKVTQSSRYLVKRTGEKVFLECVQDMDHENMFWYRQDPGLGLRLIYFSYDVKMKEKGDIPEGYSVSREKKERFSLILESASTNQTSMYLCASSLQLSGQYFGPGTRLTVT.

This rearrangement joins TRBV7-6 to TRBJ2-5; 8 bases align to TRBD1. Germline V lookup: CDR1 SGHVS, CDR2 FNYEAQ. This CDR3 contains 14 residues. V shed 1 base, J shed 5 bases, and the junction held 3 bases outside the gene matches. CDR3: CASSLGTGRETQYF. The CDR3 nucleotides are TGTGCCAGCAGCTTAGGGACAGGGCGGGAGACCCAGTACTTC. Full variable domain (remainder filled in from reference TRBV7-6 and TRBJ2-5): GAGVSQSPRYKVTKRGQDVALRCDPISGHVSLYWYRQALGQGPEFLTYFNYEAQQDKSGLPNDRFSAERPEGSISTLTIQRTEQRDSAMYRCASSLGTGRETQYFGPGTRLLVL.

V gene TRBV9 combines with J gene TRBJ1-1; perhaps TRBD1 as D (6 bases). The CDR3 is 15 residues long. Trimming took off 4 bases at V and 3 bases at J, with 16 bases between the two ends. Looked up from germline, CDR1 is SGDLS and CDR2 is YYNGEE. The CDR3 sequence is CASSRDGGLDTEAFF. CDR3 bases: TGTGCCAGCAGCAGAGATGGGGGGCTGGACACTGAAGCTTTCTTT.

The rearrangement joins TRBV5-1 to TRBJ1-4; D call uncertain. Germline lookup yields CDR1 SGHRS and CDR2 YFSETQ. Trimming took 0 bases from V and 3 from J, leaving 9 bases between them. The CDR3 loop spans 15 amino acids. The CDR3, as DNA: TGCGCCAGCAGCTTGGAGGGATTTCCTAATGAAAAACTGTTTTTT. Protein: CASSLEGFPNEKLFF.

CDR3 loop: CASSFSQGRTEAFF. CDR3 bases: TGTGCCAGCAGCTTTAGTCAGGGGAGGACTGAAGCTTTCTTT. This rearrangement joins TRBV5-8 to TRBJ1-1, with TRBD1 as a possible D gene (6 bases). The CDR3 extends over 14 amino acids. Germline CDR1 reads SGHTS; CDR2 reads YDEGEE. Trimming took off 2 bases at V and 5 bases at J, with 13 bases between the two ends.

This rearrangement joins TRBV5-1 to TRBJ2-7; TRBD1 agrees at 10 bases. After removal of 4 bases from V and 6 bases from J, the junction contained 7 bases not matched to a gene. CDR1 SGHRS and CDR2 YFSETQ come from the germline V gene. This CDR3 is 14 amino acids long. The DNA for the CDR3 is TGCGCCAGCAGCCTCGGGACAGGGGACGTCGAGCAGTACTTC. This encodes CASSLGTGDVEQYF.

The chain joins TRBV7-8 to TRBJ1-1, with D possibly being TRBD1 (5 bases). V lost 3 bases to trimming and J lost 8 bases, with 13 bases between them. CDR3 size: 13 residues. Germline V CDR1 and CDR2: SGHVS, FQNEAQ. The CDR3 DNA reads as TGTGCCAGCAGCTTCGTTGGGGGTGTGGAAGCTTTCTTT. Its protein is CASSFVGGVEAFF.

The J gene is TRBJ1-3, the V gene TRBV30, with D perhaps matching TRBD1 (6 bases). Germline V gene lookup returns CDR1 GTSNPN and CDR2 SVGIG (reference sequence). The CDR3 has 15 residues. The V and J ends lost 7 bases and 0 bases respectively, with 16 bases between them. The CDR3 sequence is CASSTGTISGNTIYF. DNA for the CDR3: TGTGCCTCTTCGACAGGAACCATCTCTGGAAACACCATATATTTT.

The V and J genes are TRBV10-3 and TRBJ1-6; perhaps TRBD1 as D (5 bases). Germline assignment: CDR1 ENHRY and CDR2 SYGVKD. Trimming left V 2 bases short and J 13 bases short, with 15 bases between. This CDR3 has 14 amino acids. CDR3 DNA: TGTGCCATCAGTGAGATCGGGGGGAACAGGCCCCTCCACTTT. This sequence encodes CAISEIGGNRPLHF.

This chain connects TRBV7-1 to TRBJ2-7; the D is unclear. TRBV7-1 is recorded as an ORF, its role being uncertain. V was trimmed by 4 bases and J by 0 bases, leaving 10 bases between them. This CDR3 contains 14 residues. CDR3 nucleotides: TGTGCCAGCAGCTTAGGCGGTCGCTCCTACGAGCAGTACTTC. Translation: CASSLGGRSYEQYF.

The CDR3 loop reads CASSIGARTYEQYF. The CDR3 nucleotides read TGTGCCAGTAGTATAGGTGCACGAACCTACGAGCAGTACTTC. The chain recombines TRBV19 with TRBJ2-7; no reliable D call. The CDR3 totals 14 residues. Deletions cut 1 base from V and 2 bases from J, with 9 bases between. The germline CDR1 and CDR2 sequences are LNHDA and SQIVND (reference sequence).

The CDR3 nucleotides are TGCGCCAGCAGTCGGGACTACAATGAGCAGTTCTTC. Protein sequence: CASSRDYNEQFF. This sequence joins TRBV10-1 and TRBJ2-1; a possible D gene is TRBD2 (5 bases). This CDR3 is built from 12 residues. Germline V lookup: CDR1 WNHNN, CDR2 SYGVQD (reference sequence). With 5 bases removed from V and 3 bases from J, the gap between germline ends came to 5 bases.

This chain connects TRBV30 to TRBJ1-2; TRBD1 matches at 7 bases. The CDR3 sequence is 14 residues long. The germline CDR1 and CDR2 sequences are GTSNPN and SVGIG (reference sequence). With 7 bases clipped from V and 0 bases from J, the junction kept 8 bases outside the gene matches. The CDR3 spells CALTRGASNYGYTF. In DNA form, the CDR3 reads TGTGCCTTGACCAGGGGGGCGTCTAACTATGGCTACACCTTC. Supplemented by reference TRBV30 and TRBJ1-2, the full variable domain reads SQTIHQWPATLVQPVGSPLSLECTVEGTSNPNLYWYRQAAGRGLQLLFYSVGIGQISSEVPQNLSASRPQDRQFILSSKKLLLSDSGFYLCALTRGASNYGYTFGSGTRLTVV.

The chain is built from TRBV12-5 and TRBJ2-1; D perhaps matches TRBD2 (6 bases). The CDR3 sequence is 13 residues long. The V end was cut by 2 bases, the J end by 9 bases, with 11 bases between. Looked up from germline, CDR1 is LGHNT and CDR2 is FRNRAP. The CDR3 reads CASGLNARGEQFF. CDR3 coding DNA: TGTGCTAGTGGTTTGAACGCGCGGGGTGAGCAGTTCTTC.